One and the same sample provided the 13 T cell receptor beta chains below, sequenced in a study of beta chain features in type 1 diabetes. Every isolated RNA sample was fully reverse transcribed, so sequencing captured expressed TCRB transcripts. This table comes from immunoSEQ multiplex PCR, and its TCRdb copy is limited to in-frame clones, with some not included. The sample includes 430,000 or so clones, about an eighth of them seen just once. What was sequenced was naive CD4+ T cells from blood. The origin of the receptors is a woman aged 18-29 years in good health.

The chain employs TRBV5-1 and TRBJ2-2; tentatively, D is TRBD1 (5 bases). This CDR3 has 14 amino acids. V was cut by 5 bases and J by 7 bases, with 15 bases left in between. Germline CDR1 reads SGHRS; CDR2 reads YFSETQ. The CDR3 nucleotides are TGCGCCAGCAGTTCCCCAGGGTCTTACGGGGAGCTGTTTTTT. Amino acid sequence: CASSSPGSYGELFF.

In DNA form, the CDR3 reads TGTGCCAGCAGCCAAGCGGGAGCTGATTACAATGAGCAGTTCTTC. Translation: CASSQAGADYNEQFF. The J gene is TRBJ2-1, the V gene TRBV4-2, with D perhaps matching TRBD2 (6 bases). The CDR3 is 15 residues long. Per the germline V gene, CDR1 is LGHNA and CDR2 is YNFKEQ. Trimming cost V 1 base and J 4 bases, with 11 bases left between them.

With respect to this clone: The sample contains more than one DNA sequence encoding this CDR3. The CDR3 is CASSLEGTDTQYF. DNA for the CDR3: TGCGCCAGCAGCTTAGAGGGGACGGATACGCAGTATTTT. J is TRBJ2-3 and V is TRBV5-1; D tentatively fits TRBD1 or TRBD2 (5 bases each). There are 13 residues in the CDR3. Trimming shortened V by 2 bases and J by 6 bases, and 10 bases separated the two germline ends. Germline CDR1 SGHRS, CDR2 YFSETQ. Variable domain in full (rest from reference TRBV5-1 and TRBJ2-3): KAGVTQTPRYLIKTRGQQVTLSCSPISGHRSVSWYQQTPGQGLQFLFEYFSETQRNKGNFPGRFSGRQFSNSRSEMNVSTLELGDSALYLCASSLEGTDTQYFGPGTRLTVL.

The chain has TRBV29-1 and TRBJ2-7, with D possibly being TRBD1 (5 bases). The CDR3 contains 12 residues. V lost 6 bases, J lost 3 bases, and 12 bases lay in between. The germline gives CDR1 SQVTM, CDR2 ANQGSEA. CDR3 sequence: CSVHPRGYEQYV. CDR3 coding DNA: TGCAGCGTCCACCCTAGGGGCTACGAGCAGTACGTC.

The chain joins TRBV7-9 to TRBJ1-1; D ambiguous. Per germline, CDR1 SEHNR and CDR2 FQNEAQ (reference sequence). The CDR3 is 17 residues long. V shed 0 bases and J shed 1 base, with 15 bases lying between them. The CDR3 region has the DNA TGTGCCAGCAGCTTAGCGGGAACAGTTGGGCGGAACACTGAAGCTTTCTTT. It yields the protein CASSLAGTVGRNTEAFF.

The chain links TRBV18 to TRBJ1-2; D gene unclear. The V gene's germline CDR1 is KGHSH and CDR2 LQKENI. V lost 2 bases and J lost 2, with 9 bases in between. This CDR3 spans 14 amino acids. CDR3 residues: CASSPGYYNYGYTF. In DNA form, the CDR3 reads TGTGCCAGCTCACCAGGATACTACAACTATGGCTACACCTTC.

A few counts support this clone. V and J are TRBV28 and TRBJ1-2; the D gene is possibly TRBD1 (5 bases). Trimming stripped 3 bases from V and 6 bases from J, with 5 bases between. CDR1 is MDHEN, CDR2 SYDVKM, per germline. This CDR3 is 11 amino acids long. This CDR3 reads CASSFRDGYTF. CDR3 in DNA: TGTGCCAGCAGTTTCAGGGATGGCTACACCTTC.

This clone turned up a few times. The chain is built from TRBV7-2 and TRBJ2-5, with TRBD2 matching 7 bases. Germline CDR1 reads SGHTA; CDR2 reads FQGNSA. V dropped 1 base and J dropped 2; count of bases not matched to a gene: 1. The CDR3 loop spans 14 amino acids. CDR3 DNA: TGTGCCAGCAGCTTAGGACTAGCACAAGAGACCCAGTACTTC. It translates to CASSLGLAQETQYF.

This clone was seen more than once but under ten times. This chain joins TRBV28 and TRBJ2-5; TRBD1 is a possible D gene (5 bases). V lost 5 bases and J lost 5, with 18 bases in between. CDR1 MDHEN and CDR2 SYDVKM come from the germline V gene. The CDR3 runs to 15 residues. CDR3 bases: TGTGCCAGCAGTGAGCAACAGGTGGCTAGGGAGACCCAGTACTTC. Protein product: CASSEQQVARETQYF.

This chain links TRBV5-4 with TRBJ1-2; TRBD1 aligns across 7 bases. The CDR3 runs to 14 residues. V lost 5 bases and J lost 4; bases outside the gene matches: 8. Germline V gene sequence: CDR1 SGHNT, CDR2 YYREEE (reference sequence). CDR3 in DNA: TGTGCCAGCAGAAAACCAGGGGGAGGCTATGGCTACACCTTC. It yields the protein CASRKPGGGYGYTF.

The chain joins TRBV10-3 to TRBJ2-3, with 10 bases fitting TRBD1. The CDR3 has 15 residues. Germline lookup yields CDR1 ENHRY and CDR2 SYGVKD. Trimming at V came to 5 bases and at J to 0 bases, leaving 2 bases not matched to a gene. CDR3 DNA: TGTGCCATCAGTACGGGACAGGGGAGCACAGATACGCAGTATTTT. As protein: CAISTGQGSTDTQYF.

The chain combines TRBV11-3 with TRBJ2-2; D gene unclear. Germline V gene data show CDR1 as SGHNT and CDR2 as YENEEA. V was cut by 0 bases and J by 4 bases, with 9 bases left in between. There are 15 residues in the CDR3. The CDR3 sequence: CASSLEGHVTGELFF. The DNA for the CDR3 is TGTGCCAGCAGCTTAGAGGGTCATGTCACCGGGGAGCTGTTTTTT. The full variable domain, in which reference TRBV11-3 and TRBJ2-2 provide the parts outside the CDR3, is EAGVVQSPRYKIIEKKQPVAFWCNPISGHNTLYWYLQNLGQGPELLIRYENEEAVDDSQLPKDRFSAERLKGVDSTLKIQPAELGDSAVYLCASSLEGHVTGELFFGEGSRLTVL.

This clone was recorded a few times. This rearrangement joins TRBV6-1 to TRBJ2-1, with 9 bases matching TRBD2. Germline CDR1 is MNHNS and CDR2 is SASEGT. V dropped 2 bases and J dropped 6; count of bases not matched to a gene: 11. This CDR3 has 17 amino acids. CDR3 nucleotide sequence: TGTGCCAGCAGTGAAAACCCACCGGGACTAGCTATCAATGAGCAGTTCTTC. Its protein is CASSENPPGLAINEQFF.